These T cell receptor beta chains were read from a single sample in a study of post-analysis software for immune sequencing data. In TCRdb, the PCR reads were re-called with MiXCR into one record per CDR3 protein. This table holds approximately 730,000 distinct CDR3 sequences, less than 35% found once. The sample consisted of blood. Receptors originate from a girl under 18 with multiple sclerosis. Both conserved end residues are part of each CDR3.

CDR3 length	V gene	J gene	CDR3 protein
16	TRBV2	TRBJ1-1	CASSQGQPVMNTEAFF
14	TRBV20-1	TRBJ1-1	CSAKIQGAYTEAFF
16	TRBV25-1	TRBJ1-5	CARLLPGLGGNQPQHF
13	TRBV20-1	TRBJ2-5	CSAWTSGDETQYF
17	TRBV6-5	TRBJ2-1	CASSSPRTSGRRGEQFF
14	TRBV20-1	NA	CSARHGTAYFEQYF
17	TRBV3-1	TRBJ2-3	CASSQEASGRATDTQYF
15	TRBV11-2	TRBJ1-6	CASSLRGIADSPLHF
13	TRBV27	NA	CASSPAKTYEQYF
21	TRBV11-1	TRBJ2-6	CASSLDYGTSGRRSGANVLTF
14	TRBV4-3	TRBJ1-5	CASSQDWSPGPQHF
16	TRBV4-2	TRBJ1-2	CASSQTSGTAYYGYTF
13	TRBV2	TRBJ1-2	CASRGDSHYGYTF
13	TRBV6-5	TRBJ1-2	CASSYKTGVGYTF
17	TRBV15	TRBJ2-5	CATSRDLWAGASETQYF
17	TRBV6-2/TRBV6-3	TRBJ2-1	CASSPQGLAGSYNEQFF
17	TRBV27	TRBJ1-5	CASSLSSQGDSNQPQHF
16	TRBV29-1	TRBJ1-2	CSVEGRGGRGSYGYTF
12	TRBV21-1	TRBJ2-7	CASSKEFYEQYF
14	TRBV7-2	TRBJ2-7	CASSTGQGPYEQYF
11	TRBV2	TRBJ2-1	CASQGAFEQFF
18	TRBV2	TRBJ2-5	CASSEINVRRGRMETQYF
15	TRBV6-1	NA	CASSEYRGLPYEQYF
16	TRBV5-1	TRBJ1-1	CASSRGRGSLNTEAFF
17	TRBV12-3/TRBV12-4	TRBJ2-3	CASTGVAGQGDTDTQYF
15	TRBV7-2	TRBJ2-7	CASSLGFQVGYEQYF
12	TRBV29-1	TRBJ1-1	CSVGVLNTEAFF
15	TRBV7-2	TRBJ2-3	CASKMGTGWTDTQYF
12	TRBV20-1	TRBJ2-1	CSARGLWDEQFF
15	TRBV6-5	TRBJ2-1	CASSGDRGTSNEQFF
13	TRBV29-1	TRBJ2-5	CSVEMAGRGAQYF
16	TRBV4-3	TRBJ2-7	CASSQDGSSGSYEQYF
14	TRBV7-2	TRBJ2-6	CASSRVTGANVLTF
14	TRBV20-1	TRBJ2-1	CSASGRPSYNEQFF
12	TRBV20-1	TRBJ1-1	CSAEQGHNEAFF
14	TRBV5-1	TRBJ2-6	CASSPAPGANVLTF
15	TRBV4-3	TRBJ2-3	CASSLQGVHPDTQYF
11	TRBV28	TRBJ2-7	CAARQDYEQYF
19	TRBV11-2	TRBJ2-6	CASSSIRRTEHSGANVLTF
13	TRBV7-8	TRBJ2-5	CASSPEIKETQYF
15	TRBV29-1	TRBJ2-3	CSVAGLSDPSDTQYF